These 18 T cell receptor beta chains came from one sample sequenced in a study of Graves' ophthalmopathy and Graves' hyperthyroidism. The study amplified TCR beta CDR3 regions using RNA transcripts. HTBI primers primed a first-round RT-PCR, and a second-round multiplex PCR followed. From the multiplex PCR reads, TCRdb called clonotypes with MiXCR, one entry per CDR3 protein. The sample includes 600,000 to 950,000 distinct CDR3 sequences, 40% of them seen just once. The specimen was peripheral blood. Every receptor here comes from an adult man with Graves' ophthalmopathy.

A note on this clonotype: This clone may be a read error of a much larger clone one base away. This chain links TRBV5-1 with TRBJ2-7; D unclear. The CDR3 loop spans 11 amino acids. The germline gives CDR1 SGHRS, CDR2 YFSETQ. The CDR3 sequence: CASRGNYEQHF. DNA of the CDR3: TGCGCCAGCAGAGGAAACTACGAGCAGCACTTC.

The chain combines TRBV6-6 with TRBJ1-2; D remains ambiguous. Trimming took 2 bases from V and 1 from J, leaving 17 bases between them. The CDR3 totals 17 residues. Looked up from germline, CDR1 is MNHNY and CDR2 is SVGAGI (reference sequence). The CDR3 region has the DNA TGTGCCAGCAGTTACGGCGTGCGGGGTTCGCGTAACTATGGCTACACCTTC. Amino acids: CASSYGVRGSRNYGYTF.

About this clonotype: A junction boundary mismatches the germline segment, possibly from a read error. V usage is TRBV10-3 and J usage is TRBJ2-2; 10 nucleotides match TRBD2. Looked up from germline, CDR1 is ENHRY and CDR2 is SYGVKD. This CDR3 has 15 residues. CDR3: CASSQRGGLTGELFF. The CDR3 nucleotides read TGTGCCAGCAGTCAGCGGGGGGGCCTAACCGGGGAGCTGTTTTTT.

V gene TRBV12-3 or TRBV12-4 combines with J gene TRBJ2-5; 12 bases align to TRBD2. With V trimmed by 6 bases and J by 2 bases, 10 bases remained unmatched. The CDR3 contains 17 residues. The CDR3: CASSQEWGTSGQETQYF. CDR3 bases: TGTGCCAGCAGCCAAGAGTGGGGGACTAGCGGGCAAGAGACCCAGTACTTC.

The chain carries TRBV2 and TRBJ1-5, with 8 bases aligning to TRBD1. Per germline, CDR1 SNHLY and CDR2 FYNNEI. The CDR3 runs 15 residues. The V gene end was trimmed by 7 bases and the J gene end by 1 base; junction bases not matched to a gene: 6. The CDR3 DNA reads as TGTGCCAGCAAGCAGGGGGCGGGGAGCAATCAGCCCCAGCATTTT. This sequence encodes CASKQGAGSNQPQHF.

Regarding this clonotype: A clone one base away is much larger, so this may be a read error. No conserved phenylalanine or tryptophan is present at the end of the CDR3, so a read error is the likely explanation. V gene TRBV9 combines with J gene TRBJ1-6, with D uncertain. With 5 bases removed from V and 7 bases from J, the gap between germline ends came to 13 bases. CDR3 length: 14 amino acids. The germline V gene encodes CDR1 SGDLS and CDR2 YYNGEE. CDR3 in amino acids: CASSPQGMNSPLHS. The CDR3 DNA reads as TGTGCCAGCAGTCCGCAAGGGATGAATTCACCCCTCCACTCT.

This clonotype has just a few counts. This chain links TRBV19 with TRBJ1-5, with D hard to call. The CDR3 length is 14 residues. Trimming pared 5 bases from V and 2 bases from J, leaving 10 bases between. Germline V gives CDR1 LNHDA, CDR2 SQIVND (reference sequence). The CDR3 loop is CASSLVEGNQPQHF. CDR3 nucleotide sequence: TGTGCCAGTAGTCTAGTTGAGGGCAATCAGCCCCAGCATTTT.

This chain connects TRBV20-1 to TRBJ1-1; 8 nucleotides match TRBD1. Germline lookup yields CDR1 DFQATT and CDR2 SNEGSKA (reference sequence). This CDR3 is built from 13 residues. The V gene end was trimmed by 5 bases and the J gene end by 4 bases; junction bases not matched to a gene: 6. The CDR3 nucleotides are TGCAGTGCTGGAGCAGGGGGCTTCACTGAAGCTTTCTTT. Translated: CSAGAGGFTEAFF.

As regards this clonotype: A much larger clone lies a single base off, so this may be a read error. Here the CDR3 reads CASRPTGGVRGCTF. CDR3 nucleotides: TGTGCCAGCAGACCTACCGGGGGCGTTAGAGGCTGCACCTTC. The genes are TRBV2 and TRBJ1-2; D is perhaps TRBD1 (6 bases). Germline V gene sequence: CDR1 SNHLY, CDR2 FYNNEI. The CDR3 covers 14 residues.

This rearrangement joins TRBV11-1 to TRBJ1-1; 7 positions match TRBD1. Germline V lookup: CDR1 SGHAT, CDR2 FQDESV (reference sequence). The CDR3 length is 13 residues. CDR3 nucleotides: TGTGCTAGCCTAACAGGGGTTGACACTGAAGCTTTCTTT. It specifies CASLTGVDTEAFF.

On this clonotype itself: The CDR3 does not close with the conserved phenylalanine or tryptophan, likely indicating a read error. The chain employs TRBV12-3 or TRBV12-4 and TRBJ2-5; D perhaps matches TRBD2 (6 bases). This CDR3 is built from 15 residues. Trimming removed 7 bases from V and 3 bases from J, with 18 bases in between. The CDR3 protein is CASTRYGGLEETQYL. In nucleotides, the CDR3 is TGTGCCAGCACCCGGTACGGGGGACTGGAAGAGACCCAGTACCTC.

The gene calls are TRBV9 and TRBJ1-5; possibly TRBD1 for D (6 bases). Germline assignment: CDR1 SGDLS and CDR2 YYNGEE. This CDR3 comprises 15 residues. V lost 5 bases and J lost 3, with 15 bases in between. The CDR3 protein is CASSLGRQVNQPQHF. CDR3 nucleotides: TGTGCCAGCAGTTTGGGGAGACAGGTCAATCAGCCCCAGCATTTT.

The chain carries TRBV2 and TRBJ1-2; TRBD1 matches 8 bases. The V segment lost 6 bases and the J segment 8 bases; nucleotides outside the gene matches: 14. The CDR3 runs 15 residues. CDR1 is SNHLY, CDR2 FYNNEI, per germline. Here the CDR3 reads CASSRFGQGPWGYTF. The CDR3 DNA reads TGTGCCAGCAGCCGATTCGGACAGGGCCCGTGGGGCTACACCTTC.

This clonotype is a singleton in its sample. V usage is TRBV29-1 and J usage is TRBJ2-7; TRBD1 matches 9 bases. Germline V gene lookup returns CDR1 SQVTM and CDR2 ANQGSEA. The CDR3 is 14 amino acids. The J segment lost 0 bases and the V segment lost 7 bases, leaving 7 bases of the junction unmatched. The CDR3 loop reads CSAVDRGSSYEQYF. The DNA for the CDR3 is TGCAGCGCAGTGGACAGGGGAAGCTCCTACGAGCAGTACTTC.

The chain is built from TRBV24-1 and TRBJ1-5, with a tentative D call TRBD1 (5 bases). The germline gives CDR1 KGHDR, CDR2 SFDVKD. CDR3 length equals 15 residues. Trimming took 11 bases from V and 5 from J, leaving 21 bases between them. CDR3 bases: TGTGCCAGTAAGGTCCGGGGCGCCGGGGATCAGCCCCAGCATTTT. Its translation: CASKVRGAGDQPQHF.

In its sample, this clonotype was seen many times. The CDR3 DNA reads as TGTGCCAGCAGCGAAGGAGGGACTAGCGTCTACGAGCAGTACTTC. This codes for CASSEGGTSVYEQYF. The genes are TRBV7-8 and TRBJ2-7; 10 bases match TRBD2. Trimming took 5 bases from V and 3 from J; bases not matched to a gene: 7. This CDR3 comprises 15 residues. Germline V lookup: CDR1 SGHVS, CDR2 FQNEAQ. Filled out from reference TRBV7-8 and TRBJ2-7, the complete variable domain reads GAGVSQSPRYKVAKRGQDVALRCDPISGHVSLFWYQQALGQGPEFLTYFQNEAQLDKSGLPSDRFFAERPEGSVSTLKIQRTQQEDSAVYLCASSEGGTSVYEQYFGPGTRLTVT.

Regarding this clonotype: The germline gene is not matched at one end of the junction; a read error may be the cause. This chain uses TRBV7-3 with TRBJ1-2; 8 nucleotides match TRBD1. Germline CDR1 reads SGHTA; CDR2 reads FQGTGA. CDR3 length: 15 amino acids. The CDR3 reads CASSDTRTGPDQFPF. CDR3 bases: TGTGCCAGCAGCGACACCCGGACAGGGCCCGATCAGTTTCCCTTC.

This clonotype appeared a single time. The chain has TRBV5-4 and TRBJ1-6; D is undetermined. V gave up 0 bases and J gave up 8 bases, with 9 bases separating them. The CDR3 has 14 residues. Per germline, CDR1 SGHNT and CDR2 YYREEE (reference sequence). The CDR3: CASSLAAVDSPLHF. The CDR3, as DNA: TGTGCCAGCAGCTTGGCGGCGGTAGATTCACCCCTCCACTTT.